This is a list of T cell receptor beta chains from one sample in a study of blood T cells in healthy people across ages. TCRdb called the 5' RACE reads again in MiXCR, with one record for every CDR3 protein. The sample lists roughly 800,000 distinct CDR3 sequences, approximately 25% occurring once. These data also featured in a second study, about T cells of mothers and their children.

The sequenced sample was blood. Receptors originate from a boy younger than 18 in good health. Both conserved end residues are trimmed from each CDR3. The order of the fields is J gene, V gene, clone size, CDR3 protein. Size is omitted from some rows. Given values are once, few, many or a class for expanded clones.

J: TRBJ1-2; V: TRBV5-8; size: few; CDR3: ASSFGTTSGPYGYT
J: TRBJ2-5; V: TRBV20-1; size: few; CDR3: SARAVGLIETQY
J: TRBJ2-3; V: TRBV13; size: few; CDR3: ASSSTAGSTDTQY
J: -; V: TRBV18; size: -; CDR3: ASSPLVTANEQF
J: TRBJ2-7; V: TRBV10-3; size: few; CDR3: AISGKSDGGAEAYEQY
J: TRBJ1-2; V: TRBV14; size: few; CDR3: ASSPLSGTTIGYT
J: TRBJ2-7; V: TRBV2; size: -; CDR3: ASSEGLAEPYEQY
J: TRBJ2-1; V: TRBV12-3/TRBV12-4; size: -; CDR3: ASSGWWGGMGEQF
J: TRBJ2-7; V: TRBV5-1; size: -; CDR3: ASSFTWEGPYEQY
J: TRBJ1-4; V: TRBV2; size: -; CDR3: ASSEGQEHEKLF
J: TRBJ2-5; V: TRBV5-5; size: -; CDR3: ASSLETGSYGETQY
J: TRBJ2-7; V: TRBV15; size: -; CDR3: ATSGDRGAGVY
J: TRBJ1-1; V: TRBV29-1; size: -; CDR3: SVANEPLGAF
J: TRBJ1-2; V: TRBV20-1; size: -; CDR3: SAIPRGHGYT
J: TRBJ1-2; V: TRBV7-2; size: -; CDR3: ASSFRQGSGYT
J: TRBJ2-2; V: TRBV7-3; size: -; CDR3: ASSLVGTSDGTGELF
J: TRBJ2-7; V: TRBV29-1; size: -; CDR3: SEKRELAEPSYEQY
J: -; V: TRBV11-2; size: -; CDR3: ASSLALVPYEQY
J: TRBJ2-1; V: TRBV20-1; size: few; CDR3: SARAASSYNEQF
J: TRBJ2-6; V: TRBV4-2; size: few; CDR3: ASSQQGGANVLT
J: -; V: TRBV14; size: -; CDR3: ASSQGFPSGMFKDNEQF
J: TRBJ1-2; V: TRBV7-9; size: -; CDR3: ASSQLRDRRGYT
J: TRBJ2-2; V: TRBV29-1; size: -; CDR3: SGGTYTGELF
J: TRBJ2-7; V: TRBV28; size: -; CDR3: ASSLLVAETYEQY
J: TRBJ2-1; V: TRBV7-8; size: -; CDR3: ASSLAMSGIDEQF
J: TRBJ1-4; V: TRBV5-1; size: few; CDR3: ASSSTGFNEKLF
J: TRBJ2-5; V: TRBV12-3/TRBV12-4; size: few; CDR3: ASSPGTGGAETQY
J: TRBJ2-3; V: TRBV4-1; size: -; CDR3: ASSQDWREGTDTQY
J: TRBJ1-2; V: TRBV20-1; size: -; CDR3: SRAPPLGNYGYT
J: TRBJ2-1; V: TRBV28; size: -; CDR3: ASSFHPSDGYNEQF
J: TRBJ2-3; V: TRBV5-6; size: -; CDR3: ASSSTGRSTDTQY
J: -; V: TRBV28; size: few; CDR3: ASNGPYNEQF
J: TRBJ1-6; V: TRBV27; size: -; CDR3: ASTRGSGSPLH
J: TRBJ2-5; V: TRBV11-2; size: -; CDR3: ASTARETQY
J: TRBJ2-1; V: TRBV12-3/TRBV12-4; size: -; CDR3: ASSSRGGQNEQF
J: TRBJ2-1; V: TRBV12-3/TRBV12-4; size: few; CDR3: ASSFKLFVLSGDSYNEQF
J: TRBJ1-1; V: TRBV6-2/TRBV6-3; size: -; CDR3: ASSYWAEIMNTEAF
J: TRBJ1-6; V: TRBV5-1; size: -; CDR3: ASSPGQGSSYNSPLH
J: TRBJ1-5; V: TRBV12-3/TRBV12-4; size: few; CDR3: ASSTGTGTNQPQH
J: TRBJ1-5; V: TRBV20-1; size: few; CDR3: SAVGQGKRQPQH
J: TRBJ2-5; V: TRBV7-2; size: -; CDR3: TSSLWDQETQY
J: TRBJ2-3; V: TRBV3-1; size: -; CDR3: ASSQGWDTQY
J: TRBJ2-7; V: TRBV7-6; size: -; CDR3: ASSYDPGREQY
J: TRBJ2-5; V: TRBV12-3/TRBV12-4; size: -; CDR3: ASSRGPAQETQY
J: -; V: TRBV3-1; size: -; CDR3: ASRGGQQF
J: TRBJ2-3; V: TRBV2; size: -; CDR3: ASSEVPTDTQY